These T cell receptor beta chains were read from a single sample in a study of early T cells in non-severe SARS-CoV-2 infection. TCRdb re-derived calls from the 5' RACE reads in MiXCR, one entry per CDR3 protein. The table records about 77,000 distinct CDR3 sequences, 9.5% to 15% of them present only once. The sequences come from whole blood, collected at baseline. These receptors were taken from an adult who was a healthcare worker with PCR-confirmed SARS-CoV-2 infection or an uninfected control (not recorded which). The donor label of this sample is uncertain. Both conserved end residues are part of each CDR3. A D gene is named only where the DNA matches it firmly. Rows give clone size only sometimes, using once, few, many, or a class for an expanded clone.

d_gene: -
j_gene: TRBJ2-1
abundance: many
v_gene: TRBV30
CDR3nt: TGTGCCTGGAGTGTTGGCTACTCGGGTGAGCAGTTCTTC
CDR3aa: CAWSVGYSGEQFF

d_gene: TRBD1
j_gene: TRBJ1-5
abundance: few
v_gene: TRBV5-1
CDR3nt: TGCGCCAGCAGCCCGGACAGGGATCAGCCCCAGCATTTT
CDR3aa: CASSPDRDQPQHF

d_gene: TRBD2
j_gene: TRBJ2-1
abundance: few
v_gene: TRBV6-5
CDR3nt: TGTGCCAGCAGTTACTCAGGAGGCGGGAGCTCCTACAATGAGCAGTTCTTC
CDR3aa: CASSYSGGGSSYNEQFF

d_gene: TRBD1
j_gene: TRBJ2-1
abundance: few
v_gene: TRBV20-1
CDR3nt: TGCAGTGCTAGGAGGCAGGGGGACCCAAGCCGCTACAATGAGCAGTTCTTC
CDR3aa: CSARRQGDPSRYNEQFF

d_gene: TRBD1
j_gene: TRBJ1-2
abundance: -
v_gene: TRBV7-2
CDR3nt: TGTGCCAGCAGCCGACGGACAGGGCGGGTGAACTATGGCTACACCTTC
CDR3aa: CASSRRTGRVNYGYTF

d_gene: TRBD1
j_gene: TRBJ2-1
abundance: medium-sized
v_gene: TRBV4-3
CDR3nt: TGCGCCAGCAGCCGGGGACAGGGATCCTACAATGAGCAGTTCTTC
CDR3aa: CASSRGQGSYNEQFF

d_gene: TRBD1
j_gene: TRBJ2-7
abundance: few
v_gene: TRBV29-1
CDR3nt: TGCAGCGTTCCAGGAACAGGGGGCTGGGACCCCTACGAGCAGTACTTC
CDR3aa: CSVPGTGGWDPYEQYF

d_gene: TRBD1
j_gene: TRBJ2-7
abundance: -
v_gene: TRBV10-3
CDR3nt: TGTGCCATCCGGGACAGGGGTCCATACGAGCAGTACTTC
CDR3aa: CAIRDRGPYEQYF

d_gene: -
j_gene: TRBJ2-2
abundance: many
v_gene: TRBV20-1
CDR3nt: TGCAGTGCTAGAGACCCCGGGAACACCGGGGAGCTGTTTTTT
CDR3aa: CSARDPGNTGELFF

d_gene: -
j_gene: TRBJ2-2
abundance: few
v_gene: TRBV6-2/TRBV6-3
CDR3nt: TGTGCCGGGGGGAGACAGCTCACCGGGGAGCTGTTTTTT
CDR3aa: CAGGRQLTGELFF

d_gene: -
j_gene: TRBJ2-5
abundance: -
v_gene: TRBV5-1
CDR3nt: TGCGCCAGCAGCTTGGTGGATTCCGGGGAGACCCAGTACTTC
CDR3aa: CASSLVDSGETQYF

d_gene: -
j_gene: TRBJ1-2
abundance: few
v_gene: TRBV20-1
CDR3nt: TGCAGTGCTAGAGAAGGAGCTCTCTATGGCTACACCTTC
CDR3aa: CSAREGALYGYTF

d_gene: TRBD1
j_gene: TRBJ1-3
abundance: many
v_gene: TRBV4-1
CDR3nt: TGCGCCAGCAGCCAAGGACAGGGCTCTGGAAACACCATATATTTT
CDR3aa: CASSQGQGSGNTIYF

d_gene: -
j_gene: TRBJ2-2
abundance: -
v_gene: TRBV5-1
CDR3nt: TGCGCCAGCAGCTTTTCCCGGGGCGGGGAGCTGTTTTTT
CDR3aa: CASSFSRGGELFF

d_gene: -
j_gene: TRBJ2-7
abundance: -
v_gene: TRBV4-3
CDR3nt: TGCGCCAGCAGCCCAGGGGCTACGCCCAGGGGTGAGCAGTACTTC
CDR3aa: CASSPGATPRGEQYF

d_gene: -
j_gene: TRBJ2-7
abundance: -
v_gene: TRBV29-1
CDR3nt: TGCAGCGGTGGGCCCGGGCAGGGCTACGAGCAGTACTTC
CDR3aa: CSGGPGQGYEQYF

d_gene: TRBD1
j_gene: TRBJ1-1
abundance: few
v_gene: TRBV6-6
CDR3nt: TGTGCCAGCAGAAGGACAGGGGACGAGACTGAAGCTTTCTTT
CDR3aa: CASRRTGDETEAFF

d_gene: -
j_gene: TRBJ1-1
abundance: few
v_gene: TRBV2
CDR3nt: TGTGCCAGCCATTCGGACATCCCGGGGCCAGCTTTCTTT
CDR3aa: CASHSDIPGPAFF

d_gene: -
j_gene: TRBJ2-3
abundance: few
v_gene: TRBV2
CDR3nt: TGTGCCAGCACTGTGGAGGACCCAACTCGCAGGTATTTT
CDR3aa: CASTVEDPTRRYF

d_gene: -
j_gene: TRBJ2-7
abundance: few
v_gene: TRBV4-3
CDR3nt: TGCGCCAGCAGCCAAGAAAAGGGGGCCTACGAGCAGTACTTC
CDR3aa: CASSQEKGAYEQYF

d_gene: -
j_gene: TRBJ1-1
abundance: -
v_gene: TRBV4-1
CDR3nt: TGCGCCAGCAGCCTCCCTGGGGGTCGGGCTGAAGCTTTTTTT
CDR3aa: CASSLPGGRAEAFF

d_gene: -
j_gene: TRBJ2-7
abundance: many
v_gene: TRBV7-8
CDR3nt: TGTGCCAGCAGCTCCTTATACGAGCAGTACTTC
CDR3aa: CASSSLYEQYF

d_gene: TRBD1
j_gene: TRBJ2-7
abundance: few
v_gene: TRBV29-1
CDR3nt: TGCAGCGTTGCGGGACAGGGGGCTTGGTACGAGCAGTACTTC
CDR3aa: CSVAGQGAWYEQYF

d_gene: -
j_gene: TRBJ2-2
abundance: -
v_gene: TRBV7-3
CDR3nt: TGTGCCAGCAGCGCCTCGGCCCCGACCGGGGAGCTGTTTTTT
CDR3aa: CASSASAPTGELFF

d_gene: -
j_gene: TRBJ2-3
abundance: few
v_gene: TRBV7-3
CDR3nt: TGTGCCAGCAGCAAGATGGAACGGACAGATACGCAGTATTTT
CDR3aa: CASSKMERTDTQYF

d_gene: TRBD2
j_gene: TRBJ2-7
abundance: many
v_gene: TRBV4-3
CDR3nt: TGCGCCAGCAGCCTCGGACTAGCGCCCGGAATCGAGCAGTACTTC
CDR3aa: CASSLGLAPGIEQYF

d_gene: -
j_gene: TRBJ2-7
abundance: many
v_gene: TRBV29-1
CDR3nt: TGCAGCGTTGAGAACGGATACTACGAGCAGTACTTC
CDR3aa: CSVENGYYEQYF

d_gene: TRBD1
j_gene: TRBJ1-5
abundance: few
v_gene: TRBV19
CDR3nt: TGTGCCAGTACATCCCCGGGACAGGGGAATCAGCCCCAGCATTTT
CDR3aa: CASTSPGQGNQPQHF

d_gene: -
j_gene: TRBJ1-3
abundance: -
v_gene: TRBV6-6
CDR3nt: TGTGCCAGCAGTTACTCAATCGGGAACGGAAACACCATATATTTT
CDR3aa: CASSYSIGNGNTIYF

d_gene: -
j_gene: TRBJ1-2
abundance: many
v_gene: TRBV6-5
CDR3nt: TGTGCCAGCAGCCTTCGAGCGGGGGCAGAGGGCTACACCTTC
CDR3aa: CASSLRAGAEGYTF

d_gene: TRBD1
j_gene: TRBJ2-3
abundance: few
v_gene: TRBV6-2/TRBV6-3
CDR3nt: TGTGCCAGCGGTACCACAGGGGGCGGTAAATCCTCCCCAGATACGCAGTATTTT
CDR3aa: CASGTTGGGKSSPDTQYF

d_gene: TRBD2
j_gene: TRBJ2-3
abundance: few
v_gene: TRBV7-2
CDR3nt: TGTGCCAGCAGCTTGGGACTAGCGGGAGGGCCGGGCACAGATACGCAGTATTTT
CDR3aa: CASSLGLAGGPGTDTQYF

d_gene: -
j_gene: TRBJ2-1
abundance: few
v_gene: TRBV24-1
CDR3nt: TGTGCCACCAGTGATCCAAGGGTGGGCAATGAGCAGTTCTTC
CDR3aa: CATSDPRVGNEQFF

d_gene: -
j_gene: TRBJ1-2
abundance: few
v_gene: TRBV7-3
CDR3nt: TGTGCCAGCAGCTTAGGTCGGGGCTATGGCTACACCTTC
CDR3aa: CASSLGRGYGYTF